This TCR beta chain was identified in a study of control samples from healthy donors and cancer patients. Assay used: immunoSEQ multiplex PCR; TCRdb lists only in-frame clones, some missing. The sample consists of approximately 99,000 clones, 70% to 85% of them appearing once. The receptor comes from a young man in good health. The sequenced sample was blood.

CDR3: CASSQDKSDRREAFF. The CDR3 bases are TGTGCCAGCAGCCAAGATAAGTCCGACAGGCGGGAAGCTTTCTTT. The chain couples TRBV3-1 (or the pseudogene TRBV3-2) to TRBJ1-1, with D maybe TRBD1 (6 bases). This CDR3 contains 15 residues. V shed 0 bases and J shed 8 bases, with 16 bases lying between them. CDR1 is LGHDT and CDR2 is YNNKEL in the germline V gene (reference sequence).